In its sample, the clone carrying this T cell receptor (beta chain) was seen once. Its antigen remains unidentified. The data are from a study of cytomegalovirus exposure and HLA in healthy donors. The study's findings and limits: A cluster of highly shared sequence variants was likely a sequencing artifact. In an earlier analysis, about 87% or about 30%: the productive usage of most TCR beta V segments. In terms of immune exposure information, only CMV serostatus was available. In vitro experiments confirmed that three CMV-associated chains were specific for CMV antigens.

Looked up from germline, CDR1 is SNHLY and CDR2 is FYNNEI. The CDR3 loop spans 15 amino acids. V dropped 4 bases and J dropped 7 bases, with 19 bases sitting between them. PCR was performed using 60 Vbeta and 13 Jbeta primers. The protocol was immunoSEQ multiplex PCR, while the TCRdb copy is restricted to in-frame clones and leaves out a portion. This table has around 150,000 clones, almost 80% appearing once. The V and J genes are TRBV2 and TRBJ1-2, with a tentative D call TRBD1 (5 bases). The sequenced sample was PBMCs. This TCR derives from a woman between 50 and 59 years old in good health and CMV-seropositive. The CDR3 DNA follows: TGTGCCAGCAGTGTGGTGTGGACATTATCTTCTGGCTACACCTTC. Translated: CASSVVWTLSSGYTF.